This entry features one T cell receptor (beta chain) sequence. The CDR3 totals 15 residues. Germline V gene sequence: CDR1 SNHLY, CDR2 FYNNEI. The junction had 2 bases not matched to a gene; V was cut back by 6 bases and J by 2 bases. The authors' processing: Using reference gene primer amplification, nucleated cell counts were estimated. The data were produced by immunoSEQ multiplex PCR, yet TCRdb's version contains in-frame clones alone and is incomplete. The V and J calls and clone size come from that table; D and trimming were worked out from the DNA. The data contain some 220,000 clones, roughly 83% of them singletons. All enrollees were about 18 to 89 years old and from 20 to 30 US areas. This sample was included in a study of blood T cell repertoires in COVID-19.

The chain couples TRBV2 to TRBJ2-1, with 12 bases aligning to TRBD2. The sequencing sample was made of PBMCs or T cells enriched from blood (not recorded which). The sequence came from a woman aged 40 to 50 with acute COVID-19. CDR3 in amino acids: CASRRLAGAYNEQFF. As DNA, the CDR3 is TGTGCCAGCAGGCGACTAGCGGGAGCCTACAATGAGCAGTTCTTC.